The source of this T cell receptor (beta chain) is a study of control samples from healthy donors and cancer patients. The V and J ends lost 6 bases and 5 bases, in that order; junction bases with no gene match: 8. The CDR3 runs 16 residues. Germline-derived CDR1 and CDR2 are WNHNN and SYGVQD (reference sequence). Profiling relied on immunoSEQ multiplex PCR, and the TCRdb table lists in-frame clones only, not all of them. Of 400,000 to 500,000 clones in the sample, 75% to 95% were seen once. The material sequenced was PBMCs. The clonotype originates from a man in his forties or fifties with head and neck cancer. This chain joins TRBV10-1 and TRBJ2-3, with 13 bases aligning to TRBD2. The CDR3 region is CASSAGLAGEVDTQYF. DNA for the CDR3: TGCGCCAGCAGCGCAGGACTAGCGGGAGAGGTAGATACGCAGTATTTT.